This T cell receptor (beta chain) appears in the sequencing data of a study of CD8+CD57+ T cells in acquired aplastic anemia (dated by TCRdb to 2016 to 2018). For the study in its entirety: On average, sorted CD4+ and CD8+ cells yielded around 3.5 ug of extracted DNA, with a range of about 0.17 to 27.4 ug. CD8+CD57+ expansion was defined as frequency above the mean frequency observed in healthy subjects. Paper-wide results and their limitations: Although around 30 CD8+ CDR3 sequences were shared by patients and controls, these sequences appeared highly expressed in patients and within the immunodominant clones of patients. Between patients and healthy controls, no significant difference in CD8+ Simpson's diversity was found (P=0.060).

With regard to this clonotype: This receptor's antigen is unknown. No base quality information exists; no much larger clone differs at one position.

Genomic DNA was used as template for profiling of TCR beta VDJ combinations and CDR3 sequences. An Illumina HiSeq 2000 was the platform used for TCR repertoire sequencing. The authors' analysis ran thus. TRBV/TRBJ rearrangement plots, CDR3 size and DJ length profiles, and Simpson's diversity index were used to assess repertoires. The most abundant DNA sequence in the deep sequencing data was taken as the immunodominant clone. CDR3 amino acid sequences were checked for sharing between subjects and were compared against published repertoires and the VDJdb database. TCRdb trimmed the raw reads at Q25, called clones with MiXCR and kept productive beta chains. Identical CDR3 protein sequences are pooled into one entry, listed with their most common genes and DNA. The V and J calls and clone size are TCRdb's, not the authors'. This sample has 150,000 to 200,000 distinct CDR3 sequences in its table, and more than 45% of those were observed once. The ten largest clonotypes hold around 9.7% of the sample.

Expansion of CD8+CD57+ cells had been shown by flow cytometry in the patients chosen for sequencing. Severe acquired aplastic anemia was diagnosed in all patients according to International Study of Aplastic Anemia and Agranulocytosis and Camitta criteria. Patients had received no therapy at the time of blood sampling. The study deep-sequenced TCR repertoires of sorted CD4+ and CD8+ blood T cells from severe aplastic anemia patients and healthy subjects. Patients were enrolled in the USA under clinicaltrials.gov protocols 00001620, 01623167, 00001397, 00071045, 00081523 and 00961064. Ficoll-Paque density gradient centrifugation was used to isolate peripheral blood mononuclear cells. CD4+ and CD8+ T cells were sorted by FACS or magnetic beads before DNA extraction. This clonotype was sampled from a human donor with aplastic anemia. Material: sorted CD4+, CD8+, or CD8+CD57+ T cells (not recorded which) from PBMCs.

DNA sequence: TGTGCCATCACTAGGGGACAGGGGGCCTATAACTATGGCTACACCTTC. It is translated as CAITRGQGAYNYGYTF. The sequence links TRBV10-3 to TRBJ1-2; TRBD1 agrees with 12 junctional bases. CDR1 ENHRY and CDR2 SYGVKD were looked up in the germline V gene. Measured from the cysteine to the phenylalanine, the CDR3 is 16 residues long. Only CDR3 DNA is held: 48 bases, read in frame from base 1. Clipping removes 7 bases from V and 1 base from J, with 7 as the unmatched junction base count.